This section outlines one T cell receptor beta chain sequence together with its context. As yet, its antigen is unknown. This sample is drawn from a study of CXCR3-negative and CXCR3-positive naive CD8 T cells. Findings of the study overall: Whereas both naive subsets had comparably high diversity, memory CD8+ cells had much lower diversity.

UMI-labeled 5' RACE yielded the TRB cDNA libraries. TCRdb reanalyzed the 5' RACE reads and collapses them to one entry per CDR3 protein, without DNA. This sample's table has about 57,000 distinct CDR3 sequences. Material for sequencing was memory CD8+ T cells from blood. This TCR derives from a human donor in good health. Some clones in this sample may be carry-over from other donors' samples.

CDR3 sequence reads: CASILGTGTTGELFF. This chain connects TRBV28 to TRBJ2-2; TCRdb reports TRBD1, a call that lacks DNA to check it against. Per germline, CDR1 MDHEN and CDR2 SYDVKM. The length of the CDR3 is 15 residues. Together with reference TRBV28 and TRBJ2-2, the CDR3 gives the full variable domain: DVKVTQSSRYLVKRTGEKVFLECVQDMDHENMFWYRQDPGLGLRLIYFSYDVKMKEKGDIPEGYSVSREKKERFSLILESASTNQTSMYLCASILGTGTTGELFFGEGSRLTVL.